What follows is one T cell receptor beta chain and its context. This clonotype was seen many times. Its antigen is not yet known. The sample holds no much larger clone one base away, and base qualities are not on file. The data derive from a study of CD8 T cells in ankylosing spondylitis (dated by TCRdb to about 2017). General notes on the study: The study set out to find disease-linked TCR variants by profiling T cell receptor beta repertoires in ankylosing spondylitis patients and healthy donors. The full study cohort was made up of 20 to 25 ankylosing spondylitis patients and fewer than 120 healthy donors. Peripheral blood was sampled, and synovial fluid was also collected from ankylosing spondylitis patients. What the research found in general, with its limitations: A TCR beta motif of several highly homologous amino acid variants appeared characteristic of blood from ankylosing spondylitis patients. A CD8+ phenotype was shown by the disease-linked clones, which were found at relatively low frequencies in peripheral blood. The disease-linked clones were reported to be significantly enriched in matched synovial fluid samples from ankylosing spondylitis patients. Some of the motif variants had been reported before in the synovial fluid and blood of reactive arthritis patients, a finding that suggests common disease-initiation mechanisms.

Sequencing was carried out with an Illumina HiSeq 2500. TCR beta libraries were prepared by quantitative 5'-RACE with molecular barcodes. The source study handled its data this way. To identify disease-linked TCR variants, a new computational method was used, one built on a probabilistic model of VDJ rearrangement. TCRdb redid the processing of the public reads, applying fastp at Q25 and MiXCR, and retained in-frame beta chains. Every entry covers one CDR3 protein and lists the most common genes and DNA from its rows. The V and J calls reflect TCRdb's pipeline rather than the authors' work. The sample table lists some 95,000 distinct CDR3 sequences, about 9.1% of them with a count of one. Roughly 4.6% of the sample is taken by the ten largest. V is cut by 0 bases and J by 8 bases, and the space between the germline ends is 12 bases. CDR1 and CDR2, looked up from the germline V gene, are SGHRS and YFSETQ. The CDR3 covers 14 residues, taking in both the cysteine and the phenylalanine. Of the read, only the CDR3 DNA is kept; its 42 bases are in frame from base 1.

This chain joins TRBV5-1 to TRBJ2-1; no D gene call is confident. The material sequenced was blood, either unsorted or a sorted T cell fraction (not recorded which). This TCR derives from a male donor with ankylosing spondylitis or in good health (not recorded which). The DNA reads TGCGCCAGCAGCTTGGAAGGCTCTGGGGATGAGCAGTTCTTC. This codes for CASSLEGSGDEQFF.